The 22 T cell receptor beta chains below were found in one sample sequenced in a study of cytomegalovirus exposure and HLA in healthy donors. A multiplex PCR was run with 60 Vbeta primers and 13 Jbeta primers. The method was immunoSEQ multiplex PCR; TCRdb's version includes in-frame clones alone and lacks a portion of them. The repertoire has some 150,000 clones, 70% to 75% of them found once; the top ten carry 1.6%. The specimen sequenced was PBMCs. Source of these receptors: a woman under 40 in good health and CMV-seronegative.

V usage is TRBV6-5 and J usage is TRBJ1-6; a weak D match, TRBD1 (6 bases). Trimming pared 4 bases from V and 2 bases from J, leaving 12 bases between. The CDR3 spans 16 residues. Germline lookup yields CDR1 MNHEY and CDR2 SVGAGI. CDR3 in DNA: TGTGCCAGCAGTTTGAAGGGGACAACCTATAATTCACCCCTCCACTTT. As protein: CASSLKGTTYNSPLHF.

V and J are TRBV30 and TRBJ2-1, with a possible D match to TRBD1 (6 bases). Deletions cut 2 bases from V and 3 bases from J, with 8 bases between. The CDR3 contains 13 residues. Germline V gene lookup returns CDR1 GTSNPN and CDR2 SVGIG (reference sequence). The CDR3 DNA reads as TGTGCCTGGAGTCTGGACAGCTACAATGAGCAGTTCTTC. This gives the protein CAWSLDSYNEQFF. The complete variable domain, with remaining parts taken from reference TRBV30 and TRBJ2-1, reads SQTIHQWPATLVQPVGSPLSLECTVEGTSNPNLYWYRQAAGRGLQLLFYSVGIGQISSEVPQNLSASRPQDRQFILSSKKLLLSDSGFYLCAWSLDSYNEQFFGPGTRLTVL.

For this clone: One end of the junction is discordant with germline, which a read error may explain. This chain joins TRBV7-9 and TRBJ1-2, with 7 bases matching TRBD1. The CDR3 extends over 12 amino acids. Germline V lookup: CDR1 SEHNR, CDR2 FQNEAQ (reference sequence). The CDR3 loop reads CSSTTGVGGYTF. As DNA, the CDR3 is TGTTCCAGCACCACAGGGGTAGGTGGCTACACCTTC.

The V gene is TRBV5-1, the J gene TRBJ2-1, with 9 positions matching TRBD2. Unmatched junction bases numbered 5, after V lost 4 bases and J lost 6 bases. The CDR3 length is 14 residues. Germline assignment: CDR1 SGHRS and CDR2 YFSETQ. CDR3 protein: CASSQASGANEQFF. In DNA, the CDR3 is TGCGCCAGCAGCCAGGCTAGCGGGGCCAATGAGCAGTTCTTC.

The chain links TRBV10-1 to TRBJ2-7, with 9 bases aligning to TRBD1. Germline trimming cut 6 bases from V and 4 bases from J; bases unmatched to any gene: 7. The CDR3 has 14 amino acids. Germline V CDR1 and CDR2: WNHNN, SYGVQD (reference sequence). The CDR3 DNA reads TGCGCCAGCAGCCCCGGGACAGGGAGATACGAGCAGTACGTC. It codes for CASSPGTGRYEQYV.

V is TRBV6-6 and J is TRBJ2-7; a possible D gene is TRBD1 (5 bases). The CDR3 contains 14 residues. Trimming left V 6 bases short and J 2 bases short, with 14 bases between. In germline, CDR1 is MNHNY, CDR2 SVGAGI (reference sequence). The CDR3 loop reads CASRQERIPYEQYV. CDR3 coding DNA: TGTGCCAGCAGACAGGAGAGGATTCCCTACGAGCAGTACGTC.

This clone appeared once. The rearrangement joins TRBV14 to TRBJ2-3; no clear D gene. The CDR3 length is 16 residues. V was pared by 4 bases and J by 2 bases, with 16 bases between. Germline CDR1 SGHDN, CDR2 FVKESK. The CDR3 coding sequence is TGTGCCAGCAGCCCTCAGATGAACCGAATCACAGATACGCAGTATTTT. Translated: CASSPQMNRITDTQYF.

The chain carries TRBV27 and TRBJ1-6, with D possibly being TRBD1 (5 bases). The V end lost 6 bases, the J end lost 13 bases, and 10 bases lay between the germline ends. The CDR3 totals 11 residues. Looked up from germline, CDR1 is MNHEY and CDR2 is SMNVEV (reference sequence). In DNA form, the CDR3 reads TGTGCCAGCAGGGGGACTGGTCCCCTCCACTTT. This translates into CASRGTGPLHF.

The V call is TRBV30, the J call TRBJ1-1, with 9 bases fitting TRBD1. The germline CDR1 and CDR2 sequences are GTSNPN and SVGIG (reference sequence). The CDR3 runs to 13 residues. Trimming at V came to 5 bases and at J to 4 bases, leaving 5 bases not matched to a gene. The chain's CDR3 is CAWEGQGGTEAFF. Here the CDR3 DNA reads TGTGCCTGGGAGGGACAGGGCGGCACTGAAGCTTTCTTT.

The chain is built from TRBV6-1 and TRBJ2-7; the match to TRBD1 covers 9 bases. Germline V CDR1 and CDR2: MNHNS, SASEGT. Trimming took 7 bases from V and 2 from J; bases not matched to a gene: 6. The CDR3 has 14 residues. DNA for the CDR3: TGTGCCAGCATCTCGGACAGGGGCCCCTACGAGCAGTACGTC. This gives the protein CASISDRGPYEQYV.

The chain recombines TRBV7-3 with TRBJ2-2; 8 nucleotides agree with TRBD2. The CDR3 length is 16 residues. Germline values: CDR1 SGHTA, CDR2 FQGTGA. V trimming: 1 base; J trimming: 3 bases; junction bases outside the gene matches: 4. The CDR3 DNA follows: TGTGCCAGCAGCTTAAGAGGGACTAGTTACACCGGGGAGCTGTTTTTT. Amino acid sequence: CASSLRGTSYTGELFF.

The V call is TRBV6-1, the J call TRBJ2-7; TRBD1 aligns across 8 bases. This CDR3 has 15 residues. Trimming removed 6 bases from V and 4 bases from J; junction bases left unmatched: 11. CDR1 and CDR2 from the germline V gene are MNHNS and SASEGT. The CDR3 bases are TGTGCCAGCAGCCTCCAAGGACAGGGCGGTTACGAGCAGTACGTC. This encodes CASSLQGQGGYEQYV.

This clone turned up a few times. V gene TRBV29-1 combines with J gene TRBJ2-5; TRBD2 agrees at 7 bases. V trimming: 4 bases; J trimming: 4 bases; junction bases outside the gene matches: 9. The CDR3 extends over 14 amino acids. CDR1 and CDR2 from the germline V gene are SQVTM and ANQGSEA. This CDR3 is CSVGGAGAGETQYF. The CDR3 nucleotides are TGCAGCGTTGGTGGTGCGGGAGCTGGAGAGACCCAGTACTTC.

This clone was detected once. This rearrangement joins TRBV29-1 to TRBJ2-3, with 7 bases identical to TRBD2. Germline V lookup: CDR1 SQVTM, CDR2 ANQGSEA. The ends lost 6 bases at V and 0 bases at J; junction bases unmatched: 6. The CDR3 sequence is 14 residues long. The CDR3 nucleotides are TGCAGCGTCGCTAGCGGATCTAGCACAGATACGCAGTATTTT. It yields the protein CSVASGSSTDTQYF.

The table lists this clone with a few counts. The CDR3 here is CASSPRLAGAGIEYF. CDR3 DNA sequence: TGTGCCAGCAGCCCCAGACTAGCGGGGGCCGGCATCGAGTATTTT. This chain joins TRBV7-9 and TRBJ2-3; 12 bases line up with TRBD2. Unmatched junction bases numbered 13, after V lost 5 bases and J lost 13 bases. This CDR3 spans 15 amino acids. Per germline, CDR1 SEHNR and CDR2 FQNEAQ (reference sequence).

This chain connects TRBV5-1 to TRBJ2-3, with TRBD2 identical over 11 bases. The CDR3 totals 17 residues. Trimming removed 4 bases from V and 6 bases from J; junction bases left unmatched: 13. CDR1 and CDR2 from the germline V gene are SGHRS and YFSETQ. The CDR3 bases are TGCGCCAGCAGCCTCATCAAAGTAGCGGGAGGGATGGATACGCAGTATTTT. Its protein product is CASSLIKVAGGMDTQYF. Using reference TRBV5-1 and TRBJ2-3 for the parts outside the CDR3, the full variable domain is KAGVTQTPRYLIKTRGQQVTLSCSPISGHRSVSWYQQTPGQGLQFLFEYFSETQRNKGNFPGRFSGRQFSNSRSEMNVSTLELGDSALYLCASSLIKVAGGMDTQYFGPGTRLTVL.

This sequence joins TRBV18 and TRBJ2-7; TRBD1 agrees at 8 bases. Unmatched junction bases numbered 13, after V lost 1 base and J lost 2 bases. CDR3 size: 18 residues. Germline V CDR1 and CDR2: KGHSH, LQKENI. Written as DNA, the CDR3 is TGTGCCAGCTCACCACAAGGGGTCGGGACAGGCGCTACCTACGAGCAGTACGTC. Protein: CASSPQGVGTGATYEQYV.

V is TRBV10-3 and J is TRBJ1-1, with 8 bases aligning to TRBD1. CDR1 and CDR2 (germline): ENHRY, SYGVKD. CDR3 length equals 14 residues. J was trimmed by 2 bases and V by 5 bases; bases with no gene match: 4. The CDR3 loop is CAISSGQGNTEAFF. The DNA for the CDR3 is TGTGCCATCAGTTCAGGACAGGGCAACACTGAAGCTTTCTTT.

This chain connects TRBV5-1 to TRBJ2-3; 8 positions match TRBD1. The CDR3 extends over 13 amino acids. CDR1 is SGHRS, CDR2 YFSETQ, per germline. Trimming at V came to 4 bases and at J to 6 bases, leaving 4 bases not matched to a gene. In DNA form, the CDR3 reads TGCGCCAGCAGCACAGGGGACAGGGATACGCAGTATTTT. It specifies CASSTGDRDTQYF.

This clone turned up a few times. This chain joins TRBV7-6 and TRBJ2-1; the D is unclear. In germline, CDR1 is SGHVS, CDR2 FNYEAQ. V was trimmed by 3 bases and J by 6 bases, leaving 6 bases between them. The CDR3 has 12 amino acids. The CDR3 DNA is TGTGCCAGCAGCTTTAGCCCCAATGAGCAGTTCTTC. Translation gives CASSFSPNEQFF.

The J gene is TRBJ2-2, the V gene TRBV9; D uncertain. This CDR3 has 12 residues. V lost 4 bases to trimming and J lost 8 bases, with 9 bases between them. Germline CDR1 is SGDLS and CDR2 is YYNGEE. The CDR3: CASSPNLGELFF. CDR3 nucleotide sequence: TGTGCCAGCAGCCCTAATTTGGGGGAGCTGTTTTTT.

In its sample, this clone was seen a few times. The rearrangement joins TRBV9 to TRBJ2-7; D remains unclear. V gave up 0 bases and J gave up 3 bases, with 10 bases separating them. This CDR3 is 14 amino acids long. Germline V gene lookup returns CDR1 SGDLS and CDR2 YYNGEE. CDR3 sequence: CASSVETTSYEQYF. DNA for the CDR3: TGTGCCAGCAGCGTAGAAACTACGAGCTACGAGCAGTACTTC.